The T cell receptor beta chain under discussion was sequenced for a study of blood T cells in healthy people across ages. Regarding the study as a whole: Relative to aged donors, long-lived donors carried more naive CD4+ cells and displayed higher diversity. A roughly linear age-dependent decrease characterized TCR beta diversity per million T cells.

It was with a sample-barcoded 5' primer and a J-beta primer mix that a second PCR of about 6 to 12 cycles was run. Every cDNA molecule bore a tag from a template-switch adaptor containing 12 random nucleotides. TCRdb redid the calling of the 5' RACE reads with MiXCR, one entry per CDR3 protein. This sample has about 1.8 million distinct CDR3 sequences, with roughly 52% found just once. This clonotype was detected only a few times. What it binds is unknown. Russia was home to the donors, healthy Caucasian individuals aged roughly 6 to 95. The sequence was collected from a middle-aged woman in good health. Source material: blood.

DNA of the CDR3: TGCAGCGTTGAACCTAGCGGGGAAAATGAGCAGTTCTTC. It yields the protein CSVEPSGENEQFF. The rearrangement uses TRBV29-1 and TRBJ2-1; 9 bases align to TRBD2. The germline gives CDR1 SQVTM, CDR2 ANQGSEA. The trim removed 2 bases at V and 7 bases at J, leaving 3 bases unmatched. The CDR3 covers 13 residues.